In its sample, the clone carrying this TCR beta chain was seen a few times. The antigen is not known. These data originate in a study of T cells in Graves' hyperthyroidism and ophthalmopathy. About the research overall: Peripheral blood sampling occurred at initial diagnosis, before any treatment.

The CDR3 length is 13 residues. Germline assignment: CDR1 DFQATT and CDR2 SNEGSKA (reference sequence). V trimming: 7 bases; J trimming: 7 bases; junction bases outside the gene matches: 12. TCR beta CDR3 sequences were amplified from RNA transcripts. The HTBI primer set was used in a first-round RT-PCR of the TCR CDR3. Via MiXCR, TCRdb re-called the multiplex PCR reads, giving one row per CDR3 protein. The sample lists under 550,000 distinct CDR3 sequences, just under 20% seen once, with around 50% in the top ten. Study-wide points: Blood also contained most expanded thyroid clonotypes above 0.001. Stable hyperthyroidism and ophthalmopathy were separated using 13 V-J signatures.

The source is a man in his forties with Graves' ophthalmopathy. The chain recombines TRBV20-1 with TRBJ1-1; 7 positions agree with TRBD1. Material for sequencing was blood. The CDR3 DNA reads as TGCAGTGTTATTCCCGGGACAGTTAATGAAGCTTTCTTT. It encodes CSVIPGTVNEAFF.